A single sample is the source of the 14 T cell receptor beta chains below, sequenced in a study of post-analysis software for immune sequencing data. Antigens of these TCRs are unknown. TCR beta libraries were prepared from cDNA with unique molecular identifiers. TCRdb fed the PCR reads into MiXCR, producing one record per CDR3 protein. The sample holds some 800,000 distinct CDR3 sequences, about half seen once. Study observations and caveats: Comparison of patients with controls showed 4 to 6 TRBV segments more frequent in patients, TRBV5-6, TRBV5-1 and TRBV20-1 among them.

Sequences were obtained from blood. Source of these receptors: a girl aged 5-17 years with multiple sclerosis.

The chain uses TRBV5-4 and TRBJ2-1, with D maybe TRBD1 (6 bases). Looked up from germline, CDR1 is SGHNT and CDR2 is YYREEE (reference sequence). V was shortened by 0 bases and J by 3 bases, with 13 bases between the two germline ends. This CDR3 spans 16 amino acids. The CDR3 nucleotides read TGTGCCAGCAGCTTGGCCGGGACACGGGTCTACAATGAGCAGTTCTTC. Its protein is CASSLAGTRVYNEQFF.

The rearrangement uses TRBV28 and TRBJ1-1; D is undetermined. Per germline, CDR1 MDHEN and CDR2 SYDVKM. Trimming took off 3 bases at V and 6 bases at J, with 11 bases between the two ends. The CDR3 extends over 13 amino acids. CDR3 nucleotide sequence: TGTGCCAGCAGTTTTTATCCAGACCCTGAAGCTTTCTTT. Its protein product is CASSFYPDPEAFF.

This sequence joins TRBV7-6 and TRBJ2-7; perhaps TRBD2 as D (6 bases). The CDR3 runs 13 residues. Germline CDR1 is SGHVS and CDR2 is FNYEAQ. V lost 5 bases, J lost 2 bases, and 10 bases lay in between. This CDR3 reads CASSRGLPYEQYF. CDR3 coding DNA: TGTGCCAGCAGCCGGGGACTCCCCTACGAGCAGTACTTC.

This clonotype was seen only once. V gene TRBV11-2 combines with J gene TRBJ2-5; D is perhaps TRBD2 (6 bases). V lost 1 base and J lost 11, with 29 bases in between. The CDR3 is made up of 18 amino acids. Germline CDR1 and CDR2: SGHAT and FQNNGV. CDR3 sequence (DNA): TGTGCCAGCAGCTTAGCGGAGGGGCTTCGAACCCCCAAAAATGAGCAGTACTTC. It yields the protein CASSLAEGLRTPKNEQYF.

The V and J genes are TRBV6-6 and TRBJ1-1, with unresolved D. The CDR3 loop spans 14 amino acids. Germline V gives CDR1 MNHNY, CDR2 SVGAGI (reference sequence). Trimming removed 4 bases at V and 0 bases at J, with 9 bases between. CDR3 sequence reads: CASSWSGMNTEAFF. The CDR3 region has the DNA TGTGCCAGCAGTTGGTCTGGGATGAACACTGAAGCTTTCTTT.

V is TRBV20-1 and J is TRBJ2-7; D gene uncertain. The ends were cut back, 5 bases at V and 0 bases at J, with 11 bases in the middle. In germline, CDR1 is DFQATT, CDR2 SNEGSKA (reference sequence). The CDR3 runs 13 residues. The CDR3 reads CSALHTVSYEQYF. The DNA of the CDR3 is TGCAGTGCTCTTCACACGGTCTCCTACGAGCAGTACTTC.

The chain carries TRBV6-2 or TRBV6-3 and TRBJ2-5; D possibly corresponds to TRBD1 (6 bases). The length of the CDR3 is 12 residues. Germline CDR1 MNHEY, CDR2 SVGEGT. V shed 8 bases and J shed 11 bases, with 18 bases lying between them. CDR3 loop: CASRTHSGQQYF. For the CDR3, the DNA is TGTGCCAGCCGAACCCACAGCGGACAGCAGTACTTC.

This clonotype turned up a few times. The chain employs TRBV20-1 and TRBJ2-5; 12 bases agree with TRBD2. The V gene end was trimmed by 0 bases and the J gene end by 4 bases; junction bases not matched to a gene: 6. From germline, CDR1 is DFQATT and CDR2 SNEGSKA (reference sequence). CDR3 length: 16 amino acids. CDR3 in DNA: TGCAGTGCTAGAGATCCTAGCGGGAGGGGCCGAGAGACCCAGTACTTC. Encoded protein: CSARDPSGRGRETQYF.

The chain has TRBV12-3 or TRBV12-4 and TRBJ1-5; D might be TRBD1 (6 bases). V lost 5 bases and J lost 0, with 14 bases in between. The CDR3 consists of 16 residues. The CDR3 nucleotides are TGTGCCAGCAGTACCCTGGGACAAAATAGCAATCAGCCCCAGCATTTT. Its translation: CASSTLGQNSNQPQHF.

V and J are TRBV13 and TRBJ2-7; maybe TRBD1 (7 bases). Germline loops: CDR1 PRHDT, CDR2 FYEKMQ (reference sequence). The CDR3 spans 15 residues. Trimming stripped 5 bases from V and 2 bases from J, with 16 bases between. CDR3 DNA sequence: TGTGCCAGCAGCCAAAGGCAGGGGGGTACCTACGAGCAGTACTTC. Its translation: CASSQRQGGTYEQYF.

The genes are TRBV11-2 and TRBJ2-1, with D possibly matching TRBD2 (5 bases). The V gene lost 1 base and the J gene lost 0 bases, with 13 bases spanning the gap. The CDR3 spans 17 residues. The germline V gene encodes CDR1 SGHAT and CDR2 FQNNGV. CDR3 coding DNA: TGTGCCAGCAGCTTAGGCGGGTTGCAGAGCTCCTACAATGAGCAGTTCTTC. Translating it yields CASSLGGLQSSYNEQFF. Together with reference TRBV11-2 and TRBJ2-1, the CDR3 gives the full variable domain: EAGVAQSPRYKIIEKRQSVAFWCNPISGHATLYWYQQILGQGPKLLIQFQNNGVVDDSQLPKDRFSAERLKGVDSTLKIQPAKLEDSAVYLCASSLGGLQSSYNEQFFGPGTRLTVL.

This clonotype has more than one count but fewer than ten. The J gene is TRBJ1-1, the V gene TRBV29-1; 7 bases line up with TRBD1. V lost 6 bases to trimming and J lost 11 bases; unmatched junction nucleotides: 9. Germline values: CDR1 SQVTM, CDR2 ANQGSEA. CDR3 size: 11 residues. CDR3 DNA sequence: TGCAGCGTCCACAGGGGTGAGGCGGCTTTCTTT. Amino acid sequence: CSVHRGEAAFF.

This chain links TRBV2 with TRBJ2-1; 7 nucleotides align to TRBD2. The CDR3 has 15 amino acids. Germline V lookup: CDR1 SNHLY, CDR2 FYNNEI. V lost 7 bases, J lost 4 bases, and 10 bases stayed unmatched. The CDR3 reads CASTGELAQYNEQFF. The DNA for the CDR3 is TGTGCCAGCACTGGAGAACTAGCGCAGTACAATGAGCAGTTCTTC.

V usage is TRBV6-1 and J usage is TRBJ2-7; D perhaps matches TRBD2 (5 bases). Germline assignment: CDR1 MNHNS and CDR2 SASEGT. V lost 6 bases and J 2 bases, leaving 11 bases between the germline ends. The CDR3 spans 13 residues. In nucleotides, the CDR3 is TGTGCCAGCAGGCCTAGCCCCACCTACGAGCAGTACTTC. It is translated as CASRPSPTYEQYF.